This entry is about one T cell receptor (beta chain). Its specificity is unknown. The data originate from a study of response to subunit inactivated influenza vaccine. General study findings and limits: Few additional T cells are recruited per seasonal influenza vaccination, authors suggested.

V was shortened by 4 bases and J by 1 base, with 5 bases between the two germline ends. CDR1 is ENHRY, CDR2 SYGVKD, per germline. CDR3 length: 13 amino acids. TCRdb re-derived calls from the RT-PCR reads in MiXCR, one entry per CDR3 protein. This table holds 800,000 or so distinct CDR3 sequences, 21% found once. The rearrangement joins TRBV10-3 to TRBJ2-1; no clear D. This receptor was obtained from a man aged 50 or older who received an inactivated influenza vaccine. Specimen: PBMCs from blood, collected more than 4 days after vaccination. The CDR3 here is CAISAGSYNEQFF. The DNA for the CDR3 is TGTGCCATCAGTGCAGGTTCCTACAATGAGCAGTTCTTC.